One sample yielded the 26 T cell receptor beta chains listed below, sequenced in a study of cytomegalovirus exposure and HLA in healthy donors. PCR primers comprised 60 Vbeta and 13 Jbeta primers. Data came from immunoSEQ multiplex PCR; TCRdb stores just in-frame clones and leaves some out. The sample gives under 200,000 clones, about 86% of which show up once; roughly 2% is in the top ten. Sequencing was done on a sample of PBMCs. Receptors were obtained from a young woman in good health and CMV-seronegative.

V usage is TRBV5-1 and J usage is TRBJ2-5, with 10 bases lining up with TRBD2. The J call may be mistaken, given a closer DNA end match to TRBJ2-7. CDR3 length equals 17 residues. Germline V gene sequence: CDR1 SGHRS, CDR2 YFSETQ. The CDR3 loop is CASSFSSGRLSSYEQYF. The CDR3 nucleotides are TGCGCCAGCAGCTTTTCTAGCGGGAGACTCAGCTCCTACGAGCAGTACTTC.

The rearrangement joins TRBV19 to TRBJ1-2, with a tentative D call TRBD1 (5 bases). V was clipped by 9 bases and J by 0 bases, with 11 bases between them. Germline CDR1 is LNHDA and CDR2 is SQIVND (reference sequence). There are 13 residues in the CDR3. The CDR3 here is CASQTGANYGYTF. The DNA of the CDR3 is TGTGCCAGCCAAACAGGAGCTAACTATGGCTACACCTTC. The full variable domain, its missing parts supplied by reference TRBV19 and TRBJ1-2, is DGGITQSPKYLFRKEGQNVTLSCEQNLNHDAMYWYRQDPGQGLRLIYYSQIVNDFQKGDIAEGYSVSREKKESFPLTVTSAQKNPTAFYLCASQTGANYGYTFGSGTRLTVV.

The chain combines TRBV28 with TRBJ2-1, with TRBD1 as a possible D gene (6 bases). V was clipped by 2 bases and J by 0 bases, with 29 bases between them. The CDR3 totals 22 residues. The germline V gene has CDR1 MDHEN and CDR2 SYDVKM. CDR3: CASSLPQGRQASPRGSYNEQFF. Written as DNA, the CDR3 is TGTGCCAGCAGTTTACCCCAGGGGCGGCAGGCGAGCCCCCGTGGCTCCTACAATGAGCAGTTCTTC.

The CDR3 nucleotides read TGCGCCAGCAGCTTGGGGTTACTAGCGGGATCCTACGAGCAGTACTTC. Encoded protein: CASSLGLLAGSYEQYF. J is TRBJ2-7 and V is TRBV5-1; 10 bases fit TRBD2. The J segment lost 1 base and the V segment lost 0 bases, leaving 4 bases of the junction unmatched. CDR3 length: 16 residues. Germline V gene data show CDR1 as SGHRS and CDR2 as YFSETQ.

The chain combines TRBV6-5 with TRBJ2-7; no definite D call. Between the trimmed V and J ends, which lost 8 bases and 3 bases, there was a span of 11 bases. CDR3 length: 12 residues. The V gene's germline CDR1 is MNHEY and CDR2 SVGAGI. This CDR3 reads CASRSEIYEQYF. The CDR3 DNA follows: TGTGCCAGCCGATCGGAGATCTACGAGCAGTACTTC.

This clone has just a few counts. The chain joins TRBV6-1 to TRBJ1-6; 11 nucleotides align to TRBD1. After removal of 8 bases from V and 10 bases from J, the junction contained 7 bases not matched to a gene. CDR1 and CDR2 (germline): MNHNS, SASEGT. This CDR3 spans 14 amino acids. CDR3 in DNA: TGTGCCAGCCAACCAGGGACAGGGGGGTCACCCCTCCACTTT. It yields the protein CASQPGTGGSPLHF.

The J gene is TRBJ2-7, the V gene TRBV7-3; 7 bases match TRBD2. CDR1 SGHTA and CDR2 FQGTGA come from the germline V gene. The CDR3 extends over 14 amino acids. V lost 5 bases, J lost 2 bases, and 6 bases stayed unmatched. The chain's CDR3 is CASSPGSGTYEQYF. CDR3 nucleotide sequence: TGTGCCAGCAGCCCGGGAAGCGGGACCTACGAGCAGTACTTC.

The J gene is TRBJ2-5, the V gene TRBV2, with 14 positions matching TRBD2. This CDR3 comprises 14 residues. The germline V gene encodes CDR1 SNHLY and CDR2 FYNNEI. V dropped 10 bases and J dropped 7; count of bases not matched to a gene: 8. The CDR3 DNA reads TGTGCCAACTCGGGACTAGCGGGAGACGGGACCCAGTACTTC. Translated, it gives CANSGLAGDGTQYF.

The V gene is TRBV5-6, the J gene TRBJ1-2, with D tentatively TRBD1 (6 bases). The CDR3 sequence is 17 residues long. Germline V gene lookup returns CDR1 SGHDT and CDR2 YYEEEE. V was trimmed by 4 bases and J by 0 bases, leaving 19 bases between them. Written as DNA, the CDR3 is TGTGCCAGCAGCCGTCCCCTACAGGACAGCACTAACTATGGCTACACCTTC. It specifies CASSRPLQDSTNYGYTF.

Turning to this clone: Mismatch with germline at one junction end may stem from a read error. This chain uses TRBV7-9 with TRBJ1-5; no reliable D call. The CDR3 extends over 12 amino acids. In germline, CDR1 is SEHNR, CDR2 FQNEAQ (reference sequence). CDR3 nucleotide sequence: TGTTCCAGCAGCTTAGTCGGTCAGCCCCAGCATTTT. Its protein product is CSSSLVGQPQHF.

The V gene is TRBV27, the J gene TRBJ1-1; possible D gene TRBD1, 5 bases. V lost 6 bases, J lost 0 bases, and 14 bases lay in between. The CDR3 extends over 15 amino acids. Germline V lookup: CDR1 MNHEY, CDR2 SMNVEV (reference sequence). CDR3 residues: CASSPVGGVNTEAFF. The CDR3 DNA reads as TGTGCCAGCAGCCCCGTGGGAGGGGTGAACACTGAAGCTTTCTTT.

The chain couples TRBV28 to TRBJ2-1; a weak D match, TRBD2 (5 bases). The V gene's germline CDR1 is MDHEN and CDR2 SYDVKM. The CDR3 runs to 13 residues. V shed 2 bases and J shed 9 bases, with 11 bases lying between them. The CDR3 protein is CASSLPGISEQFF. DNA for the CDR3: TGTGCCAGCAGTTTACCCGGGATAAGTGAGCAGTTCTTC.

This chain links TRBV28 with TRBJ2-5; TRBD1 agrees at 9 bases. V lost 5 bases, J lost 5 bases, and 9 bases stayed unmatched. The CDR3 consists of 15 residues. Looked up from germline, CDR1 is MDHEN and CDR2 is SYDVKM. The CDR3 reads CASSQQQGAAETQYF. In DNA form, the CDR3 reads TGTGCCAGCAGTCAACAACAGGGGGCGGCGGAGACCCAGTACTTC.

The count of this clone is one. The rearrangement links TRBV4-1 to TRBJ2-3; D is unclear. Trimming removed 4 bases from V and 8 bases from J, with 19 bases in between. Germline-derived CDR1 and CDR2 are MGHRA and YSYEKL. The CDR3 is 15 residues long. CDR3 in DNA: TGCGCCAGCAGCCGTATCTTTGGTACTCTCGCTACGCAGTATTTT. Its protein is CASSRIFGTLATQYF.

This chain links TRBV7-6 with TRBJ1-4, with unresolved D. V was shortened by 5 bases and J by 4 bases, with 11 bases between the two germline ends. The CDR3 totals 14 residues. The V gene's germline CDR1 is SGHVS and CDR2 FNYEAQ. As DNA, the CDR3 is TGTGCCAGCAGCCCTACTACCTTTAATGAAAAACTGTTTTTT. Its translation is CASSPTTFNEKLFF.

V usage is TRBV7-9 and J usage is TRBJ1-2; 9 bases align to TRBD1. Germline loops: CDR1 SEHNR, CDR2 FQNEAQ (reference sequence). The CDR3 sequence is 18 residues long. Trimming took 7 bases from V and 2 from J; bases not matched to a gene: 17. As DNA, the CDR3 is TGTGCCAGCAAGAAGGGGCCCCTGGGACAGGGAGAAAACTATGGCTACACCTTC. Translated: CASKKGPLGQGENYGYTF.

This clone has a handful of counts. The chain employs TRBV7-9 and TRBJ2-7; possible D gene TRBD2, 5 bases. The CDR3 spans 15 residues. CDR1 and CDR2 (germline): SEHNR, FQNEAQ (reference sequence). Trimming took 5 bases from V and 3 from J, leaving 17 bases between them. The CDR3 region has the DNA TGTGCCAGCAGCCCGCATGAGGGAACCCGCTACGAGCAGTACTTC. Translated, it gives CASSPHEGTRYEQYF.

This chain uses TRBV2 with TRBJ2-3; 10 bases line up with TRBD1. Germline V gives CDR1 SNHLY, CDR2 FYNNEI. This CDR3 is 18 amino acids long. After removal of 0 bases from V and 7 bases from J, the junction contained 13 bases not matched to a gene. The CDR3, as DNA: TGTGCCAGCAGTGAAGCGCTTCGTTTCGGGACAGGGGCGAATACGCAGTATTTT. Translation: CASSEALRFGTGANTQYF. Complete variable domain (other parts from reference TRBV2 and TRBJ2-3): EPEVTQTPSHQVTQMGQEVILRCVPISNHLYFYWYRQILGQKVEFLVSFYNNEISEKSEIFDDQFSVERPDGSNFTLKIRSTKLEDSAMYFCASSEALRFGTGANTQYFGPGTRLTVL.

The chain recombines TRBV7-2 with TRBJ2-7; 7 bases fit TRBD2. CDR3 length: 13 amino acids. The germline gives CDR1 SGHTA, CDR2 FQGNSA. Germline trimming cut 3 bases from V and 4 bases from J; bases unmatched to any gene: 3. The CDR3 DNA reads TGTGCCAGCAGCTTGAGGGAGGGGTACGAGCAGTACTTC. Encoded protein: CASSLREGYEQYF.

The chain joins TRBV28 to TRBJ2-1; 9 nucleotides align to TRBD2. The CDR3 consists of 11 residues. Losses at the gene ends were 7 bases for V and 15 bases for J; bases not matched to a gene: 7. Germline V lookup: CDR1 MDHEN, CDR2 SYDVKM. CDR3 amino acids: CASTSGTSSFF. For the CDR3, the DNA is TGTGCCAGCACCTCTGGGACTAGCTCGTTCTTC.

J is TRBJ2-2 and V is TRBV6-4, with TRBD1 matching 9 bases. V lost 5 bases to trimming and J lost 0 bases; unmatched junction nucleotides: 4. The CDR3 is 16 residues long. Germline lookup yields CDR1 MRHNA and CDR2 SNTAGT. The CDR3: CASSFRQGANTGELFF. CDR3 DNA: TGTGCCAGCAGTTTTCGACAGGGGGCGAACACCGGGGAGCTGTTTTTT.

This clone was seen only once. This chain connects TRBV7-8 to TRBJ1-5; D might be TRBD1 (6 bases). The CDR3 runs to 15 residues. Germline CDR1 SGHVS, CDR2 FQNEAQ. Trimming removed 0 bases from V and 7 bases from J, with 13 bases in between. The CDR3 bases are TGTGCCAGCAGCTTAGCGCAGGGGCTGGAGCAGCCCCAGCATTTT. The encoded protein is CASSLAQGLEQPQHF.

The rearrangement uses TRBV9 and TRBJ2-3; 12 bases are a match to TRBD2. The CDR3 covers 16 residues. Per germline, CDR1 SGDLS and CDR2 YYNGEE. V lost 3 bases, J lost 4 bases, and 6 bases stayed unmatched. CDR3 DNA sequence: TGTGCCAGCAGCGCCCTAGCGGGAGGGCCTTCAGATACGCAGTATTTT. Protein: CASSALAGGPSDTQYF. Combining the CDR3 with reference TRBV9 and TRBJ2-3 gives the whole variable domain DSGVTQTPKHLITATGQRVTLRCSPRSGDLSVYWYQQSLDQGLQFLIQYYNGEERAKGNILERFSAQQFPDLHSELNLSSLELGDSALYFCASSALAGGPSDTQYFGPGTRLTVL.

The rearrangement uses TRBV2 and TRBJ2-5, with 7 nucleotides matching TRBD2. The CDR3 extends over 18 amino acids. Germline V gives CDR1 SNHLY, CDR2 FYNNEI. Losses at the gene ends were 2 bases for V and 5 bases for J; bases not matched to a gene: 17. The CDR3 is CASSEPGVGGRARETQYF. The CDR3 DNA reads TGTGCCAGCAGTGAACCGGGCGTCGGTGGGAGGGCCCGGGAGACCCAGTACTTC.

The chain couples TRBV6-1 to TRBJ1-1; D might be TRBD1 (6 bases). Germline values: CDR1 MNHNS, CDR2 SASEGT. The CDR3 length is 13 residues. Trimming left V 6 bases short and J 5 bases short, with 13 bases between. The CDR3 coding sequence is TGTGCCAGCAGGTTACAGGGAGGGACTGAAGCTTTCTTT. This sequence encodes CASRLQGGTEAFF.

The V call is TRBV19, the J call TRBJ1-1; TRBD1 agrees at 10 bases. Germline V CDR1 and CDR2: LNHDA, SQIVND (reference sequence). V shed 1 base, J shed 3 bases, and the junction held 8 bases outside the gene matches. The CDR3 is 17 amino acids. The CDR3 region has the DNA TGTGCCAGTAGTATAGGTAGTGGGACAGGGGTGCACACTGAAGCTTTCTTT. Protein product: CASSIGSGTGVHTEAFF.